The 32 T cell receptor beta chains in this list originate from one sample, sequenced in a study of shared clonotypes between healthy human individuals. TCRdb keeps only in-frame clones here, not all; method: immunoSEQ multiplex PCR. The sample yields 1.6 million or so clones, roughly 96% seen once. Sample: naive CD4+ T cells sorted from blood. This sample's subset: CD45RA+ positively selected. The receptors were gathered from a man aged 25 to 45 in good health.

This chain connects TRBV18 to TRBJ2-7; 9 nucleotides match TRBD2. In germline, CDR1 is KGHSH, CDR2 LQKENI. Trimming removed 2 bases from V and 7 bases from J; junction bases left unmatched: 12. The CDR3 has 16 residues. This CDR3 reads CASSPGGTSPTGEQYF. The CDR3 DNA reads TGTGCCAGCTCACCAGGGGGGACTAGCCCTACTGGGGAGCAGTACTTC.

The V gene is TRBV9, the J gene TRBJ2-1, with D perhaps TRBD1 or TRBD2 (6 bases each). CDR1 SGDLS and CDR2 YYNGEE come from the germline V gene. V lost 4 bases and J lost 4, with 30 bases in between. The CDR3 loop spans 20 amino acids. The CDR3 here is CASSTQARGFVGLPYNEQFF. For the CDR3, the DNA is TGTGCCAGCAGCACCCAAGCCAGGGGTTTCGTAGGACTACCGTACAATGAGCAGTTCTTC.

Comments on this clone: Other DNA sequences in the sample encode the same CDR3. The chain combines TRBV18 with TRBJ2-7, with D perhaps TRBD1 (5 bases). Germline loops: CDR1 KGHSH, CDR2 LQKENI. There are 12 residues in the CDR3. V lost 3 bases, J lost 4 bases, and 7 bases lay in between. CDR3 nucleotide sequence: TGTGCCAGCTCACCGACAGAGTACGAGCAGTACTTC. It yields the protein CASSPTEYEQYF.

The rearrangement links TRBV27 to TRBJ2-1; D not certain. CDR1 MNHEY and CDR2 SMNVEV come from the germline V gene (reference sequence). The CDR3 sequence is 17 residues long. V lost 0 bases, J lost 1 base, and 13 bases lay in between. The CDR3 DNA reads TGTGCCAGCAGTTTATCCTCCCGGCCTATTTCCTACAATGAGCAGTTCTTC. Its translation: CASSLSSRPISYNEQFF.

The chain combines TRBV19 with TRBJ2-3; D unresolved. Trimming removed 5 bases from V and 2 bases from J, with 14 bases in between. Germline V gene lookup returns CDR1 LNHDA and CDR2 SQIVND (reference sequence). This CDR3 has 15 residues. The CDR3: CASSPLSAITDTQYF. In nucleotides, the CDR3 is TGTGCCAGTAGTCCCCTTTCGGCTATCACAGATACGCAGTATTTT.

V is TRBV11-3 and J is TRBJ2-1; 9 positions agree with TRBD2. CDR1 is SGHNT and CDR2 is YENEEA in the germline V gene. The CDR3 sequence is 18 residues long. V shed 1 base and J 4 bases; nucleotides not matched to a gene: 11. This CDR3 is CASSLGVSGSPAYNEQFF. CDR3 DNA: TGTGCCAGCAGCTTAGGGGTTAGCGGGAGTCCGGCGTACAATGAGCAGTTCTTC.

The chain couples TRBV5-6 to TRBJ2-1; D perhaps matches TRBD1 (6 bases). The CDR3 loop spans 13 amino acids. Germline CDR1 reads SGHDT; CDR2 reads YYEEEE. Trimming stripped 4 bases from V and 8 bases from J, with 13 bases between. The CDR3: CASSVGHFDEQFF. The CDR3 coding sequence is TGTGCCAGCAGCGTGGGACATTTCGATGAGCAGTTCTTC.

This chain connects TRBV6-5 to TRBJ2-6; D is unresolved. Trimming stripped 5 bases from V and 2 bases from J, with 7 bases between. The CDR3 has 14 residues. Germline V gene lookup returns CDR1 MNHEY and CDR2 SVGAGI. CDR3 residues: CASSPTTGANVLTF. The CDR3 nucleotides are TGTGCCAGCAGTCCTACAACTGGGGCCAACGTCCTGACTTTC.

The chain links TRBV28 to TRBJ2-7; TRBD1 aligns across 8 bases. V shed 2 bases and J 6 bases; nucleotides not matched to a gene: 15. Germline lookup yields CDR1 MDHEN and CDR2 SYDVKM. This CDR3 contains 17 residues. CDR3 loop: CASSLTTGVGGEAEQYF. The CDR3 coding sequence is TGTGCCAGCAGTTTAACGACAGGGGTCGGAGGGGAAGCCGAGCAGTACTTC.

This clone has a single count. V is TRBV10-3 and J is TRBJ2-7, with D possibly matching TRBD2 (6 bases). V lost 3 bases, J lost 3 bases, and 15 bases lay in between. This CDR3 is 15 amino acids long. Germline V lookup: CDR1 ENHRY, CDR2 SYGVKD. CDR3 in DNA: TGTGCCATCAGTGATGTTTCCGGGAGTGTCTACGAGCAGTACTTC. Its translation is CAISDVSGSVYEQYF.

The genes are TRBV7-2 and TRBJ2-7, with D perhaps matching TRBD2 (5 bases). V was cut by 5 bases and J by 0 bases, with 14 bases left in between. This CDR3 is built from 15 residues. Germline assignment: CDR1 SGHTA and CDR2 FQGNSA. CDR3 sequence (DNA): TGTGCCAGCAGCCCCTCTAGCAGTCACTCCTACGAGCAGTACTTC. This codes for CASSPSSSHSYEQYF. Full variable domain (missing parts from reference TRBV7-2 and TRBJ2-7): GAGVSQSPSNKVTEKGKDVELRCDPISGHTALYWYRQSLGQGLEFLIYFQGNSAPDKSGLPSDRFSAERTGGSVSTLTIQRTQQEDSAVYLCASSPSSSHSYEQYFGPGTRLTVT.

The chain employs TRBV2 and TRBJ2-1; 10 bases line up with TRBD2. This CDR3 has 14 residues. The germline gives CDR1 SNHLY, CDR2 FYNNEI. The ends lost 8 bases at V and 7 bases at J; junction bases unmatched: 8. The CDR3 spells CASLQGTSDNEQFF. The CDR3 coding sequence is TGTGCCAGCCTACAAGGGACTAGCGATAATGAGCAGTTCTTC.

The gene calls are TRBV29-1 and TRBJ1-5; TRBD1 might be the D (6 bases). The germline V gene encodes CDR1 SQVTM and CDR2 ANQGSEA. The CDR3 runs to 14 residues. Trimming stripped 4 bases from V and 2 bases from J, with 12 bases between. For the CDR3, the DNA is TGCAGCGTTGTTGGGGGGCAGGGCAATCAGCCCCAGCATTTT. Amino acids: CSVVGGQGNQPQHF.

The gene calls are TRBV18 and TRBJ1-2; 9 bases are shared with TRBD1. Germline CDR1 KGHSH, CDR2 LQKENI. The CDR3 is made up of 17 amino acids. The V segment lost 1 base and the J segment 1 base; nucleotides outside the gene matches: 7. The CDR3 region is CASSPLGTGQGNYGYTF. In DNA form, the CDR3 reads TGTGCCAGCTCACCACTCGGGACAGGGCAGGGTAACTATGGCTACACCTTC.

The chain has TRBV7-9 and TRBJ1-5, with 8 positions matching TRBD1. The CDR3 length is 13 residues. In germline, CDR1 is SEHNR, CDR2 FQNEAQ (reference sequence). V trimming: 5 bases; J trimming: 7 bases; junction bases outside the gene matches: 4. The CDR3 bases are TGTGCCAGCAGCCCAGACAGGGGCCAGCCCCAGCATTTT. It is translated as CASSPDRGQPQHF.

This chain uses TRBV25-1 with TRBJ2-7; TRBD1 agrees at 8 bases. V shed 1 base, J shed 4 bases, and the junction held 3 bases outside the gene matches. In germline, CDR1 is MGHDK, CDR2 SYGVNS. This CDR3 has 14 residues. CDR3 loop: CASSEFTGGYEQYF. The CDR3, as DNA: TGTGCCAGCAGTGAATTTACAGGGGGGTACGAGCAGTACTTC.

The chain carries TRBV5-4 and TRBJ1-1; perhaps TRBD1 as D (5 bases). The V and J ends lost 4 bases and 1 base respectively, with 8 bases between them. The CDR3 covers 13 residues. Germline V gene sequence: CDR1 SGHNT, CDR2 YYREEE (reference sequence). The CDR3 DNA sequence: TGTGCCAGCAGCCCACAGGCGAACACTGAAGCTTTCTTT. Translated: CASSPQANTEAFF.

The rearrangement joins TRBV29-1 to TRBJ2-6; 7 bases match TRBD1. Germline CDR1 reads SQVTM; CDR2 reads ANQGSEA. Trimming at V came to 6 bases and at J to 0 bases, leaving 11 bases not matched to a gene. CDR3 size: 17 residues. CDR3 sequence reads: CSVLRQGQNSGANVLTF. DNA for the CDR3: TGCAGCGTCCTCCGACAGGGACAGAACTCTGGGGCCAACGTCCTGACTTTC.

This chain joins TRBV11-3 and TRBJ2-1; 11 nucleotides match TRBD2. Germline V gives CDR1 SGHNT, CDR2 YENEEA. The J segment lost 9 bases and the V segment lost 3 bases, leaving 7 bases of the junction unmatched. The CDR3 extends over 15 amino acids. CDR3 coding DNA: TGTGCCAGCAGCTTGACACTAGCGGGAGCAAGTGAGCAGTTCTTC. Amino acid sequence: CASSLTLAGASEQFF.

In this sample, this clone turned up once. This chain links TRBV5-1 with TRBJ2-7, with 8 bases identical to TRBD2. The germline V gene has CDR1 SGHRS and CDR2 YFSETQ. With 0 bases clipped from V and 0 bases from J, the junction kept 8 bases outside the gene matches. The CDR3 sequence is 17 residues long. This chain's CDR3 is CASSLALRSGSSYEQYF. The DNA of the CDR3 is TGCGCCAGCAGCTTGGCCCTGAGGAGCGGGAGCTCCTACGAGCAGTACTTC.

The chain joins TRBV2 to TRBJ2-7, with 9 positions matching TRBD2. V gave up 4 bases and J gave up 2 bases; unmatched junction bases: 12. This CDR3 is built from 17 residues. The germline gives CDR1 SNHLY, CDR2 FYNNEI. As DNA, the CDR3 is TGTGCCAGCAGTGGACGCCTAGCGGGACTGGGGACCTACGAGCAGTACTTC. Protein sequence: CASSGRLAGLGTYEQYF.

The chain combines TRBV9 with TRBJ2-4; TRBD1 agrees at 9 bases. This CDR3 has 15 residues. The germline gives CDR1 SGDLS, CDR2 YYNGEE. Unmatched junction bases numbered 4, after V lost 2 bases and J lost 4 bases. The CDR3 DNA follows: TGTGCCAGCAGCGTGCTTGGGACAGGGAAAAACATTCAGTACTTC. It specifies CASSVLGTGKNIQYF. Combining the CDR3 with reference TRBV9 and TRBJ2-4 gives the whole variable domain DSGVTQTPKHLITATGQRVTLRCSPRSGDLSVYWYQQSLDQGLQFLIQYYNGEERAKGNILERFSAQQFPDLHSELNLSSLELGDSALYFCASSVLGTGKNIQYFGAGTRLSVL.

This chain links TRBV7-7 with TRBJ1-3; D not certain. Germline CDR1 SSHAT, CDR2 FNYEAQ (reference sequence). The CDR3 runs 15 residues. Trimming pared 2 bases from V and 8 bases from J, leaving 16 bases between. This CDR3 is CASSLTTRVLDTIYF. The DNA for the CDR3 is TGTGCCAGCAGCTTAACAACTCGGGTTCTCGACACCATATATTTT.

The chain couples TRBV6-5 to TRBJ1-1; TRBD1 might be the D (5 bases). The CDR3 length is 14 residues. Germline-derived CDR1 and CDR2 are MNHEY and SVGAGI. V was cut by 5 bases and J by 1 base, with 11 bases left in between. The CDR3 spells CASSDPGQNTEAFF. The CDR3 bases are TGTGCCAGCAGTGACCCGGGGCAGAACACTGAAGCTTTCTTT.

The CDR3 here is CASSQGERANEQYF. The CDR3 DNA reads TGCGCCAGCAGCCAAGGGGAGCGGGCTAACGAGCAGTACTTC. The chain has TRBV5-1 and TRBJ2-7, with a tentative D call TRBD2 (6 bases). From germline, CDR1 is SGHRS and CDR2 YFSETQ. This CDR3 spans 14 amino acids. Trimming left V 4 bases short and J 5 bases short, with 16 bases between.

V gene TRBV27 combines with J gene TRBJ2-1, with TRBD2 matching over 10 bases. With 7 bases clipped from V and 5 bases from J, the junction kept 11 bases outside the gene matches. Germline assignment: CDR1 MNHEY and CDR2 SMNVEV (reference sequence). CDR3 length: 16 residues. The CDR3: CASTPRGTSVNNEQFF. CDR3 in DNA: TGTGCCAGCACCCCCCGGGGGACTAGCGTGAACAATGAGCAGTTCTTC.

The J gene is TRBJ2-5, the V gene TRBV5-1; tentative D call: TRBD2 (5 bases). V gave up 0 bases and J gave up 7 bases, with 10 bases separating them. The length of the CDR3 is 13 residues. Germline V gives CDR1 SGHRS, CDR2 YFSETQ. CDR3 region: CASSLGGEGTQYF. In DNA form, the CDR3 reads TGCGCCAGCAGCTTGGGTGGAGAGGGGACCCAGTACTTC. Full variable domain (outside the CDR3, taken from reference TRBV5-1 and TRBJ2-5): KAGVTQTPRYLIKTRGQQVTLSCSPISGHRSVSWYQQTPGQGLQFLFEYFSETQRNKGNFPGRFSGRQFSNSRSEMNVSTLELGDSALYLCASSLGGEGTQYFGPGTRLLVL.

The chain couples TRBV28 to TRBJ2-7; possibly TRBD2 for D (6 bases). V lost 4 bases, J lost 4 bases, and 11 bases lay in between. There are 13 residues in the CDR3. CDR1 MDHEN and CDR2 SYDVKM come from the germline V gene. CDR3 in DNA: TGTGCCAGCAGTTGGGACGGGGGTTACGAGCAGTACTTC. Translation: CASSWDGGYEQYF.

The rearrangement uses TRBV5-1 and TRBJ2-1; D possibly corresponds to TRBD2 (5 bases). The CDR3 has 14 amino acids. Germline loops: CDR1 SGHRS, CDR2 YFSETQ. V was clipped by 2 bases and J by 8 bases, with 14 bases between them. CDR3 DNA sequence: TGCGCCAGCAGCTTTCGAGTGGGTAGCGATGAGCAGTTCTTC. Residues: CASSFRVGSDEQFF. Complete variable domain (other parts from reference TRBV5-1 and TRBJ2-1): KAGVTQTPRYLIKTRGQQVTLSCSPISGHRSVSWYQQTPGQGLQFLFEYFSETQRNKGNFPGRFSGRQFSNSRSEMNVSTLELGDSALYLCASSFRVGSDEQFFGPGTRLTVL.

The CDR3: CASQTRTNEQFF. The CDR3 nucleotides read TGTGCCAGTCAAACTAGGACGAATGAGCAGTTCTTC. This chain joins TRBV2 and TRBJ2-1; tentative D call: TRBD2 (5 bases). Germline V gives CDR1 SNHLY, CDR2 FYNNEI. The V gene lost 9 bases and the J gene lost 7 bases, with 13 bases spanning the gap. CDR3 length: 12 amino acids.

The V and J genes are TRBV5-1 and TRBJ2-2; TRBD2 matches 13 bases. The length of the CDR3 is 16 residues. The germline gives CDR1 SGHRS, CDR2 YFSETQ. V dropped 2 bases and J dropped 7; count of bases not matched to a gene: 5. For the CDR3, the DNA is TGCGCCAGCAGCTTTGGACTAGCGGGAGAGGGCGGGGAGCTGTTTTTT. Encoded protein: CASSFGLAGEGGELFF.

The gene calls are TRBV5-8 and TRBJ1-2, with a tentative D call TRBD1 (6 bases). The germline gives CDR1 SGHTS, CDR2 YDEGEE. Trimming cost V 0 bases and J 7 bases, with 10 bases left between them. The length of the CDR3 is 13 residues. The CDR3 reads CASSLDRVGGYTF. The CDR3 region has the DNA TGTGCCAGCAGCTTGGACAGGGTTGGTGGCTACACCTTC.